A selection of T cell receptor beta chains follows, all from one sample in a study of quantifying T cell responses using KT2 cells. TCRdb redid the calling of the UMI-ligation and nested PCR reads with MiXCR, one entry per CDR3 protein. The profile covers tens of thousands of distinct CDR3 sequences, with approximately 6.8% appearing a single time and 15% to 18% taken by the ten largest. The source material was PBMCs spiked with cells of the T cell clone KT2. All receptors derive from a human donor. CDR3s include the opening cysteine and the closing phenylalanine or tryptophan. The D gene is left open where the match is weak. Clone size appears in some rows only: once, few, many, or a class for an expanded clone.

CDR3 DNA: TGTGCCAGCAGGGGTAGAGGAGCCCACTACGAGCAGTACTTC; CDR3 protein: CASRGRGAHYEQYF; V gene: TRBV12-3/TRBV12-4; D gene: NA; J gene: TRBJ2-7; clone size: few
CDR3 DNA: TGCGCCAGCAGTTTGGACGGAACTTGGGAGCAGTACTTC; CDR3 protein: CASSLDGTWEQYF; V gene: TRBV5-1; D gene: NA; J gene: TRBJ2-7; clone size: few
CDR3 DNA: TGTGCCAGCAGCTTTGGGGGAGTGTCGGAGCAGTTCTTC; CDR3 protein: CASSFGGVSEQFF; V gene: TRBV5-4; D gene: NA; J gene: TRBJ2-1; clone size: few
CDR3 DNA: TGCAGTGCTAGCGGGACTAGCGACTCCTACGAGCAGTACTTC; CDR3 protein: CSASGTSDSYEQYF; V gene: TRBV20-1; D gene: TRBD2; J gene: TRBJ2-7; clone size: medium-sized
CDR3 DNA: TGTGCCAGCAGCTTAGACCAGGGGGAAGGTTCACCCCTCCACTTT; CDR3 protein: CASSLDQGEGSPLHF; V gene: TRBV5-4; D gene: TRBD1; J gene: TRBJ1-6; clone size: few
CDR3 DNA: TGCAGTGCCTCACTAGGACCTGGGGAAAAACTGTTTTTT; CDR3 protein: CSASLGPGEKLFF; V gene: TRBV20-1; D gene: NA; J gene: TRBJ1-4; clone size: many
CDR3 DNA: TGTGCCAGCAGCGACCTAAAGATGAATGAGCAGTTCTTC; CDR3 protein: CASSDLKMNEQFF; V gene: TRBV7-8; D gene: NA; J gene: TRBJ2-1; clone size: NA
CDR3 DNA: TGTGCCAGCAGCTTATCCCCCCGAGGCGGGTCGAATGAGCAGTTCTTC; CDR3 protein: CASSLSPRGGSNEQFF; V gene: TRBV7-3; D gene: NA; J gene: TRBJ2-1; clone size: many
CDR3 DNA: TGTGCCAGCATCGGTTCCCGATATGGCTACACCTTC; CDR3 protein: CASIGSRYGYTF; V gene: TRBV2; D gene: NA; J gene: TRBJ1-2; clone size: many
CDR3 DNA: TGTGCCAGCAGCCAAGCCAGCCGGTATGAAAAACTGTTTTTT; CDR3 protein: CASSQASRYEKLFF; V gene: TRBV4-2; D gene: NA; J gene: TRBJ1-4; clone size: few
CDR3 DNA: TGTGCCAGCAGTTTAGCTCCCGGAGGGGGCGATGGCTACACCTTC; CDR3 protein: CASSLAPGGGDGYTF; V gene: TRBV12-3/TRBV12-4; D gene: TRBD1; J gene: TRBJ1-2; clone size: NA
CDR3 DNA: TGTGCCAGCAGCGTAGGAGGGACCGGGACAGATACGCAGTATTTT; CDR3 protein: CASSVGGTGTDTQYF; V gene: TRBV9; D gene: NA; J gene: TRBJ2-3; clone size: NA
CDR3 DNA: TGTGCCAGCTCGAGTGGAGTAGAAGGCTACACCTTC; CDR3 protein: CASSSGVEGYTF; V gene: TRBV7-9; D gene: NA; J gene: TRBJ1-2; clone size: NA
CDR3 DNA: TGCGCCAGCAGCCCGGACCCGAACACAGATACGCAGTATTTT; CDR3 protein: CASSPDPNTDTQYF; V gene: TRBV5-1; D gene: NA; J gene: TRBJ2-3; clone size: NA
CDR3 DNA: TGTGCCACCAGCCCTCAGGTCGGCGGGAGCGTAGCAGATACGCAGTATTTT; CDR3 protein: CATSPQVGGSVADTQYF; V gene: TRBV15; D gene: TRBD2; J gene: TRBJ2-3; clone size: NA
CDR3 DNA: TGTGCCAGCAGTTCCGGGACAGGGACCAACGAGCAGTACTTC; CDR3 protein: CASSSGTGTNEQYF; V gene: TRBV12-3/TRBV12-4; D gene: TRBD1; J gene: TRBJ2-7; clone size: NA
CDR3 DNA: TGCGCCAGCAGCTTGACTAGCGGGGGAAAAGACGAGCAGTACTTC; CDR3 protein: CASSLTSGGKDEQYF; V gene: TRBV5-1; D gene: TRBD2; J gene: TRBJ2-7; clone size: many
CDR3 DNA: TGTGCCAGCAGCTTAGATCTAAGGGGTAACTCCTACGAGCAGTACTTC; CDR3 protein: CASSLDLRGNSYEQYF; V gene: TRBV7-6; D gene: NA; J gene: TRBJ2-7; clone size: NA
CDR3 DNA: TGTGCCAGCAGCGATACATTCTACATAGCGGGGGGGAATTTTGACTACGAGCAGTACTTC; CDR3 protein: CASSDTFYIAGGNFDYEQYF; V gene: TRBV2; D gene: TRBD2; J gene: TRBJ2-7; clone size: once
CDR3 DNA: TGTGCCAGCAGGGACAGGGACTTATCTGGAAACACCATATATTTT; CDR3 protein: CASRDRDLSGNTIYF; V gene: TRBV12-3/TRBV12-4; D gene: TRBD1; J gene: TRBJ1-3; clone size: few
CDR3 DNA: TGCGCCAGCAGCCAAGATTGGCTGACAGGCTATAGCAATCAGCCCCAGCATTTT; CDR3 protein: CASSQDWLTGYSNQPQHF; V gene: TRBV4-1; D gene: NA; J gene: TRBJ1-5; clone size: many
CDR3 DNA: TGTGCCAGCAGTGCAGCGGGAGGGCCCTTCGATGAGCAGTTCTTC; CDR3 protein: CASSAAGGPFDEQFF; V gene: TRBV6-1; D gene: TRBD2; J gene: TRBJ2-1; clone size: many
CDR3 DNA: TGTGCCAGCAGTGGGGGGAGCCGTGAAGCTTTCTTT; CDR3 protein: CASSGGSREAFF; V gene: TRBV2; D gene: NA; J gene: TRBJ1-1; clone size: NA
CDR3 DNA: TGTGCCAGCAGTTTGTTCGGAAGTGGGGAAGAGACCCAGTACTTC; CDR3 protein: CASSLFGSGEETQYF; V gene: TRBV12-3/TRBV12-4; D gene: NA; J gene: TRBJ2-5; clone size: NA
CDR3 DNA: TGTGCCAGCAGCTTAGTGGGGACTCGAGTCACAGATACGCAGTATTTT; CDR3 protein: CASSLVGTRVTDTQYF; V gene: TRBV7-2; D gene: NA; J gene: TRBJ2-3; clone size: NA
CDR3 DNA: TGCGCCAGCACCACACAGGGGCCTCAGCCCCAGCATTTT; CDR3 protein: CASTTQGPQPQHF; V gene: TRBV10-2; D gene: TRBD1; J gene: TRBJ1-5; clone size: few
CDR3 DNA: TGCAGCGGTGACCCGACGGGGACGAACACTGAAGCTTTCTTT; CDR3 protein: CSGDPTGTNTEAFF; V gene: TRBV29-1; D gene: NA; J gene: TRBJ1-1; clone size: many
CDR3 DNA: TGTGCCAGCAGTTACATACAGGGTAAAAATGAAAAACTGTTTTTT; CDR3 protein: CASSYIQGKNEKLFF; V gene: TRBV6-5; D gene: NA; J gene: TRBJ1-4; clone size: few
CDR3 DNA: TGTGCCAGCAGTCGTATCAGTACCACAGATACGCAGTATTTT; CDR3 protein: CASSRISTTDTQYF; V gene: TRBV12-3/TRBV12-4; D gene: NA; J gene: TRBJ2-3; clone size: many
CDR3 DNA: TGCAGTGCGACTAGGGCTAGCGGGAGTCAGGGGAATGAGCAGTTCTTC; CDR3 protein: CSATRASGSQGNEQFF; V gene: TRBV20-1; D gene: TRBD2; J gene: TRBJ2-1; clone size: many
CDR3 DNA: TGTGCCAGCAGTTATGGACAGGAGAACACTGAAGCTTTCTTT; CDR3 protein: CASSYGQENTEAFF; V gene: TRBV6-5; D gene: TRBD1; J gene: TRBJ1-1; clone size: few
CDR3 DNA: TGTGCCAGCAGTTTGACTAATACCGGGACAGGGGGGAACACTGAAGCTTTCTTT; CDR3 protein: CASSLTNTGTGGNTEAFF; V gene: TRBV6-2/TRBV6-3; D gene: TRBD1; J gene: TRBJ1-1; clone size: many
CDR3 DNA: TGTGCCAGCAGCTTTAGCGGGTTCACCGGGGAGCTGTTTTTT; CDR3 protein: CASSFSGFTGELFF; V gene: TRBV11-1; D gene: TRBD2; J gene: TRBJ2-2; clone size: few
CDR3 DNA: TGCAGTGCTTTCCGGCCGGAGCTAGCGGCCACAGATACGCAGTATTTT; CDR3 protein: CSAFRPELAATDTQYF; V gene: TRBV20-1; D gene: TRBD2; J gene: TRBJ2-3; clone size: many
CDR3 DNA: TGTGCCAGCAGCGTAGGGCTTGGAGAGCAGTACTTC; CDR3 protein: CASSVGLGEQYF; V gene: TRBV9; D gene: NA; J gene: TRBJ2-7; clone size: few
CDR3 DNA: TGTGCCAGCAGCTGGACCGGGACAGGGAATGAAAAACTGTTTTTT; CDR3 protein: CASSWTGTGNEKLFF; V gene: TRBV7-2; D gene: TRBD1; J gene: TRBJ1-4; clone size: many
CDR3 DNA: TGCGCCAGCAGCCAAGATATGGTCTCTGGGGCCAACGTCCTGACTTTC; CDR3 protein: CASSQDMVSGANVLTF; V gene: TRBV4-3; D gene: NA; J gene: TRBJ2-6; clone size: medium-sized
CDR3 DNA: TGCGCCAGCAGTGAGTCGGGGACAGGGGTCTTCAATCAGCCCCAGCATTTT; CDR3 protein: CASSESGTGVFNQPQHF; V gene: TRBV10-2; D gene: TRBD1; J gene: TRBJ1-5; clone size: few
CDR3 DNA: TGTGCCAGCAGCTCAGGACAGCCCAATGAGCAGTTCTTC; CDR3 protein: CASSSGQPNEQFF; V gene: TRBV7-3; D gene: NA; J gene: TRBJ2-1; clone size: many
CDR3 DNA: TGTGCCAGCAATGCAGGGGCCTCCTACGAGCAGTACTTC; CDR3 protein: CASNAGASYEQYF; V gene: TRBV25-1; D gene: NA; J gene: TRBJ2-7; clone size: few